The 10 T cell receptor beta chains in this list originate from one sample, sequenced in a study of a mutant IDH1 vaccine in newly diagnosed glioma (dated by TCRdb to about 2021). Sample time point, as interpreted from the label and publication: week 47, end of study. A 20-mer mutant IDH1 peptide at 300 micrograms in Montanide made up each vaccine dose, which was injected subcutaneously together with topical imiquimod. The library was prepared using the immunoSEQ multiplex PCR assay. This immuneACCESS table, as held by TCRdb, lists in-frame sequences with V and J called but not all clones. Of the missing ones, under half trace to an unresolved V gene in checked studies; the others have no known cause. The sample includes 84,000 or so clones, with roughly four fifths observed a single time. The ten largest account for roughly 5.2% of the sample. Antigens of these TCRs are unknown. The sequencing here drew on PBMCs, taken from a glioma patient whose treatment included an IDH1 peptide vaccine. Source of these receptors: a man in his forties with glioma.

The CDR3 DNA is TGCAGCGTTGTATATGGGACGAAGGTTGTCGACAATGAGCAGTTCTTC. Its protein is CSVVYGTKVVDNEQFF. This chain joins TRBV29-1 and TRBJ2-1; D may correspond to TRBD1 or TRBD2 (5 bases each). The CDR3 loop spans 16 amino acids. The V end lost 4 bases, the J end lost 5 bases, and 21 bases lay between the germline ends. Germline V gives CDR1 SQVTM, CDR2 ANQGSEA.

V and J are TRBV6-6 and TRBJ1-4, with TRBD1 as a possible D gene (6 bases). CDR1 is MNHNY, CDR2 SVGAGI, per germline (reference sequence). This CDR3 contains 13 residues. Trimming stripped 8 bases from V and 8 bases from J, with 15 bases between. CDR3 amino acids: CASGGASGEKLFF. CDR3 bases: TGTGCCAGCGGGGGCGCATCTGGGGAAAAACTGTTTTTT.

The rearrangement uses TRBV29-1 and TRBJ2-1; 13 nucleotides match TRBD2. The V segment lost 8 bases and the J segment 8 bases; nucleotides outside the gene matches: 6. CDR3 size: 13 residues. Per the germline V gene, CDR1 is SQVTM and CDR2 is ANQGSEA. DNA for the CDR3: TGCAGCATGGGACTAGCGGGATATGATGAGCAGTTCTTC. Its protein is CSMGLAGYDEQFF.

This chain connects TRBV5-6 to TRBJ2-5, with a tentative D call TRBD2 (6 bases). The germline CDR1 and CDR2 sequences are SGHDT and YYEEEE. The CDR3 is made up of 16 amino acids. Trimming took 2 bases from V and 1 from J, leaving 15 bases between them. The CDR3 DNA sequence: TGTGCCAGCAGCTTTTCGGTCGAGGGAGGCCAAGAGACCCAGTACTTC. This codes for CASSFSVEGGQETQYF.

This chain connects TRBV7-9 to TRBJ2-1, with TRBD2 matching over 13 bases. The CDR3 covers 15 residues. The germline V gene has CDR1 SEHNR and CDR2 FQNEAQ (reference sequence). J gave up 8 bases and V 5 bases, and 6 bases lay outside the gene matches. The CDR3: CASSHTSGRVDEQFF. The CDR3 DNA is TGTGCCAGCAGCCATACTAGCGGGAGGGTGGATGAGCAGTTCTTC.

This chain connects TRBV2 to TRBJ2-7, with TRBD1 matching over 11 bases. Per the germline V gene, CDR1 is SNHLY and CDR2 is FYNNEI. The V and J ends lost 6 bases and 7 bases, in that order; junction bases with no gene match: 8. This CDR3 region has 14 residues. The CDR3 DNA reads TGTGCCAGCAGCCAGGACAGGGGGCTTCTTGAGCAGTACTTC. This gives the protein CASSQDRGLLEQYF. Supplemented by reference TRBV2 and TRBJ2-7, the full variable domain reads EPEVTQTPSHQVTQMGQEVILRCVPISNHLYFYWYRQILGQKVEFLVSFYNNEISEKSEIFDDQFSVERPDGSNFTLKIRSTKLEDSAMYFCASSQDRGLLEQYFGPGTRLTVT.

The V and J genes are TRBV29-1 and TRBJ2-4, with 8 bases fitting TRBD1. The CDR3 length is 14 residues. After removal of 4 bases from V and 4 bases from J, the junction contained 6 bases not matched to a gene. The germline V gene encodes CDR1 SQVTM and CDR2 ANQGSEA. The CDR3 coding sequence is TGCAGCGTTGGAACAGGGGGAAAAAAAAACATTCAGTACTTC. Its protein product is CSVGTGGKKNIQYF.

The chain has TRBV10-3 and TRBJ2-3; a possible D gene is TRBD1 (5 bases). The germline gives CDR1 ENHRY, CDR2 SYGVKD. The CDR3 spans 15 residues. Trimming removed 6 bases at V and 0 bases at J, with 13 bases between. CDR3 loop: CAIRPTDLSTDTQYF. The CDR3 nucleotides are TGTGCCATCAGGCCGACAGACCTCAGCACAGATACGCAGTATTTT.

CDR3 sequence reads: CASSSQGDNQPQHF. The CDR3 region has the DNA TGTGCCAGCAGCTCACAGGGGGACAATCAGCCCCAGCATTTT. The chain joins TRBV4-2 to TRBJ1-5; 8 bases line up with TRBD1. V lost 5 bases to trimming and J lost 3 bases; unmatched junction nucleotides: 3. The CDR3 consists of 14 residues. Looked up from germline, CDR1 is LGHNA and CDR2 is YNFKEQ.

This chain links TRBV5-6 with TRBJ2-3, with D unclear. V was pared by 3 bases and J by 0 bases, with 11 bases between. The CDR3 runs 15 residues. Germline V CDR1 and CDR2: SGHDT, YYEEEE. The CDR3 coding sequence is TGTGCCAGCAGCTACTGGGGATTTAGCACAGATACGCAGTATTTT. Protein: CASSYWGFSTDTQYF.